In its sample, the clone carrying this T cell receptor beta chain was seen many times. As yet, its antigen is unknown. Arm-PCR with iRepertoire HTBI primers amplified the CDR3 regions for these TCR beta libraries. From the multiplex PCR reads, TCRdb called clonotypes with MiXCR, one entry per CDR3 protein. The sample holds some 460,000 distinct CDR3 sequences; around 15% are singletons and the top ten take 9% to 15%. Germline CDR1 reads LGHDT; CDR2 reads YNNKEL (reference sequence). Trimming cost V 2 bases and J 3 bases; bases outside gene matches: 7. This CDR3 spans 16 amino acids. These data originate in a study of regulatory T cells in long-lasting Graves disease. Findings and caveats of the study: Accuracy might have suffered from few samples. TCR diversity was lower in persistent Graves' patients than in newly diagnosed ones. The work looked only at peripheral blood and did not look at thyroid tissue.

The time point is: newly diagnosed GD, antithyroid drugs for less than 3 months. The TCR library was prepared using RNA isolated from PBMCs. These sequences were also reported in another study, on T cells in Graves' hyperthyroidism and ophthalmopathy.

The chain joins TRBV3-1 to TRBJ2-7; 10 bases fit TRBD1. This sample comprised peripheral blood mononuclear cells (PBMCs), obtained at new diagnosis, from a patient treated with antithyroid drugs. The TCR was taken from a man in his forties or fifties with Graves disease. CDR3 sequence: CASSQNGRTGGYEQYF. The CDR3 DNA reads as TGTGCCAGCAGCCAAAATGGGAGGACAGGGGGCTACGAGCAGTACTTC.